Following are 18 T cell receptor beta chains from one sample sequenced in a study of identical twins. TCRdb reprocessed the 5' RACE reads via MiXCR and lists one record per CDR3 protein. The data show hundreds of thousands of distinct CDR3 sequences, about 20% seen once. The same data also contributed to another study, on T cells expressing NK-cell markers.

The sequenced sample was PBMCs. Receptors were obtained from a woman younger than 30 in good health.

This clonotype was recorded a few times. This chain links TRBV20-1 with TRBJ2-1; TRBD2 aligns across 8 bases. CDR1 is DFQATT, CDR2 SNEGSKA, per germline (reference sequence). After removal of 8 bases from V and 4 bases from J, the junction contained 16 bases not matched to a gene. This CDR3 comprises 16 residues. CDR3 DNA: TGCAGTCCCAGAGGTAGAGCGGGGGCTCTATACAATGAGCAGTTCTTC. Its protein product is CSPRGRAGALYNEQFF.

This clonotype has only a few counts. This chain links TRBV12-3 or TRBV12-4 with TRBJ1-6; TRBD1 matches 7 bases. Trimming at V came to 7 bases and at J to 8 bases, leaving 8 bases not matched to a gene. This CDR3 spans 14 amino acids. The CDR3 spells CASKGQSLYSPLHF. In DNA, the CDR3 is TGTGCCAGCAAGGGACAGTCGTTGTATTCACCCCTCCACTTT.

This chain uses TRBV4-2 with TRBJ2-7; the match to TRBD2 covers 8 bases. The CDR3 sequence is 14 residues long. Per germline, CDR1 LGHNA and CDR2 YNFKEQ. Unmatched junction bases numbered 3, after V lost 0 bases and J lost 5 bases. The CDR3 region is CASSQEERGNEQYF. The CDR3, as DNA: TGTGCCAGCAGCCAAGAAGAGCGGGGGAACGAGCAGTACTTC.

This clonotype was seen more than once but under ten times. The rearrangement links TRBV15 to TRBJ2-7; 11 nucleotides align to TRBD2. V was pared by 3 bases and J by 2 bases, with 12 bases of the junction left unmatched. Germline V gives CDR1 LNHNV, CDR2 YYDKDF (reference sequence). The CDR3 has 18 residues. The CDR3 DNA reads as TGTGCCACCAGCAGGGGATACGTACTAGCGGGAGTTACCTACGAGCAGTACTTC. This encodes CATSRGYVLAGVTYEQYF.

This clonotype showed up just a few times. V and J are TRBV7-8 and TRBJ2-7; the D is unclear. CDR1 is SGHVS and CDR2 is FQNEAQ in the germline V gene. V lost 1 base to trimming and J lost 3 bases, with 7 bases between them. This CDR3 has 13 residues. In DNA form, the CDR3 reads TGTGCCAGCAGCTTAGAGACTCGCTACGAGCAGTACTTC. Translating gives CASSLETRYEQYF.

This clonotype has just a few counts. CDR3 residues: CASSFKGSGNQPQHF. The CDR3 coding sequence is TGTGCCAGCAGTTTTAAGGGGTCGGGCAATCAGCCCCAGCATTTT. V gene TRBV12-3 or TRBV12-4 combines with J gene TRBJ1-5, with D maybe TRBD1 (5 bases). The CDR3 loop spans 15 amino acids. Trimming removed 3 bases at V and 2 bases at J, with 11 bases between.

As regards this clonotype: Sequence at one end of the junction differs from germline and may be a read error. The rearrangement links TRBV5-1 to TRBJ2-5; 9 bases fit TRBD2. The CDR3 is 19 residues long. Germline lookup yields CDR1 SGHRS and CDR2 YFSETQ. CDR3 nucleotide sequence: TGCGCCAACAGCTACAATCCGGGACGCAGTAGCGGGGGATTAGAGACCCAGTACTTC. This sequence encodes CANSYNPGRSSGGLETQYF.

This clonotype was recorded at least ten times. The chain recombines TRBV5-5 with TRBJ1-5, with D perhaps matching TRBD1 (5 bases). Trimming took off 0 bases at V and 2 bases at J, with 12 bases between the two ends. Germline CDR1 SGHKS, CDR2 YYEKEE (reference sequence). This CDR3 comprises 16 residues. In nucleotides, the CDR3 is TGTGCCAGCAGCTTGGTCGGGGGTTGGGGCAATCAGCCCCAGCATTTT. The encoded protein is CASSLVGGWGNQPQHF. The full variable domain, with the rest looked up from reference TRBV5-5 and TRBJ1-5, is DAGVTQSPTHLIKTRGQQVTLRCSPISGHKSVSWYQQVLGQGPQFIFQYYEKEERGRGNFPDRFSARQFPNYSSELNVNALLLGDSALYLCASSLVGGWGNQPQHFGDGTRLSIL.

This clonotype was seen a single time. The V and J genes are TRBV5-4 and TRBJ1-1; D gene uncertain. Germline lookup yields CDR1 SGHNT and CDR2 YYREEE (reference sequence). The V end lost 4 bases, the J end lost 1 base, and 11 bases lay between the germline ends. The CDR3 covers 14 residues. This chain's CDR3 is CASSHATENTEAFF. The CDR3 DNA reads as TGTGCCAGCAGCCATGCGACCGAGAACACTGAAGCTTTCTTT.

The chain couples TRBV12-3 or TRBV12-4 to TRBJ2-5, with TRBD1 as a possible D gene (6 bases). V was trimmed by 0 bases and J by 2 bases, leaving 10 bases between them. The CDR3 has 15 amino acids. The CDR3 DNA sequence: TGTGCCAGCAGTTTAGCGCGAGGGGGACAAGAGACCCAGTACTTC. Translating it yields CASSLARGGQETQYF.

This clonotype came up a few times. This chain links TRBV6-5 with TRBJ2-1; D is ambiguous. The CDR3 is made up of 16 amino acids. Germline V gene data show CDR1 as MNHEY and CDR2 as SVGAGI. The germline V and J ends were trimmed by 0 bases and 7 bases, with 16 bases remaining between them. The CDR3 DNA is TGTGCCAGCAGTTACTCGAAAGGCTACCTTTCGAATGAGCAGTTCTTC. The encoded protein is CASSYSKGYLSNEQFF.

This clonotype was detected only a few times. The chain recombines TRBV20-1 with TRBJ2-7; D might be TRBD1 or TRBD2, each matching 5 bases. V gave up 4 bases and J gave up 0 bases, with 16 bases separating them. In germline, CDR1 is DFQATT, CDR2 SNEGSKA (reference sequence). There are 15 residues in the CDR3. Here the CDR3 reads CSATISTRGSYEQYF. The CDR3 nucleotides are TGCAGTGCTACGATTTCAACTAGGGGCTCCTACGAGCAGTACTTC.

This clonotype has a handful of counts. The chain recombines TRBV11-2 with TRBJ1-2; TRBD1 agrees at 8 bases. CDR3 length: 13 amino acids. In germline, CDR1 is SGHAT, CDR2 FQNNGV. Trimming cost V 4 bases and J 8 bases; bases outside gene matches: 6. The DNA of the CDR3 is TGTGCCAGCAGCTCCACAGGGGGGGTAGGCTACACCTTC. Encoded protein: CASSSTGGVGYTF.

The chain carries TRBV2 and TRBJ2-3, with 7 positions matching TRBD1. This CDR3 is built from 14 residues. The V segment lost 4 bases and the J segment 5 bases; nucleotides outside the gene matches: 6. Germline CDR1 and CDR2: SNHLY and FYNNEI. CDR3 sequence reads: CASSGQGYGDTQYF. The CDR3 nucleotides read TGTGCCAGCAGTGGACAGGGTTATGGAGATACGCAGTATTTT.

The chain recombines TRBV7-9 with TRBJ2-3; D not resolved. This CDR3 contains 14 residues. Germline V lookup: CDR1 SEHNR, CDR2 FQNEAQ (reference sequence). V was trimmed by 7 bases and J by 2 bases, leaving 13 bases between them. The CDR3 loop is CASNRSQNTDTQYF. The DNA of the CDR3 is TGTGCCAGCAACCGGTCCCAAAACACAGATACGCAGTATTTT.

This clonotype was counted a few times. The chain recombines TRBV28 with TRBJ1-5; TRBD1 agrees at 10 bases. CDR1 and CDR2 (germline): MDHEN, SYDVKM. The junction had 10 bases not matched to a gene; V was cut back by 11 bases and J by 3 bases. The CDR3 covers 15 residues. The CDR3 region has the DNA TGTGCCTGCCGCCGGGACAGGGGCGTCAATCAGCCCCAGCATTTT. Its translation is CACRRDRGVNQPQHF.

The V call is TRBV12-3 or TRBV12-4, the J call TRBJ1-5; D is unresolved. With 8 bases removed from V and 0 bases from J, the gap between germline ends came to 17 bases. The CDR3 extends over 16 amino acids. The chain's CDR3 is CASGRADLYSNQPQHF. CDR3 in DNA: TGTGCCAGCGGGCGGGCGGACCTTTATAGCAATCAGCCCCAGCATTTT.

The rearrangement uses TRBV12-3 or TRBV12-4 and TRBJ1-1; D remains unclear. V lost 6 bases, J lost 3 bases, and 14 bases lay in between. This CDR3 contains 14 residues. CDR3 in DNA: TGTGCCAGCAGACCCAGGACTTGGTACACTGAAGCTTTCTTT. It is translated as CASRPRTWYTEAFF.